This entry is about one T cell receptor beta chain. In the original analysis: Estimation of nucleated cell counts relied on the amplification of reference gene primers. Assay used: immunoSEQ multiplex PCR; TCRdb lists only in-frame clones, some missing. The DNA was the basis for D and trimming; V, J and clone size are from that table. Altogether 250,000 or so clones are present, 86% being singletons, with the ten largest covering over 2%. Either two negative PCRs, clearance, or symptom resolution qualified Cohort 3 donors as recovered. These data belong to a study of blood T cell repertoires in COVID-19. Study-wide background: Samples came from the United States, Italy and Spain, spanning acute and convalescent COVID-19. In each case, the material was cDNA or gDNA derived from T cells, B-cell-depleted T cells, or PBMCs.

The CDR3 consists of 13 residues. V gave up 3 bases and J gave up 9 bases; unmatched junction bases: 5. The germline V gene has CDR1 MNHEY and CDR2 SMNVEV (reference sequence). The clonotype was recovered from a woman in her forties or fifties who had recovered from COVID-19. J is TRBJ2-1 and V is TRBV27; 7 positions match TRBD1. Material for sequencing was PBMCs or T cells enriched from blood (not recorded which). CDR3 sequence reads: CASSLQDRPEQFF. The CDR3 DNA sequence: TGTGCCAGCAGTTTGCAGGACAGGCCTGAGCAGTTCTTC.